The entry below describes one TCR beta chain. Its cognate antigen has yet to be identified. Within one base of it there is no much larger clone, and no base qualities were kept. Receptors were amplified or captured by 5' RACE. TCRdb shows the sequencer as NextSeq 500. In the TCR library protocol, unique molecular identifiers were attached to individual cDNA molecules to correct for PCR bias and sequencing error. Both TCR alpha and beta chains were sequenced, and tight co-correlation was observed between alpha and beta sequence abundances in each sample. The authors' pipeline ran thus. Decombinator V4 was used to annotate the V gene, J gene and CDR3 of the TCR sequences. TCRs were defined as expanded if a significant change between any two time points was detected under a Poisson model with p below 0.0001. TCR abundances were normalised to the total number of TCRs sequenced per sample and were expressed as counts per million. MAIT TCRs were defined by TRAV1-2 paired with TRAJ12, TRAJ20 or TRAJ33, and iNKT TCRs by TRAV10 paired with TRAJ18. A search of VDJdb, accessed on 1 November 2021, was run for TCRs annotated to CMV, EBV and SARS-CoV-2, with TCRs annotated for multiple antigens excluded. In-frame beta chains were kept once TCRdb had trimmed the public reads at Q25 with fastp and called clones with MiXCR. Under each unique CDR3 protein, matching rows form one entry showing the most common genes and DNA. These V and J calls rely on TCRdb rather than the paper's analysis. This sample comprises under 55,000 distinct CDR3 sequences, under 14% of them detected only once. The ten largest clones take up 20% to 25% of the sample.

This sample stems from a study of early T cells in non-severe SARS-CoV-2 infection (dated by TCRdb to the early 2020s). Regarding the complete study: Bulk RNA from unsorted whole blood was used for TCR sequencing, so alpha and beta chains could not be paired. Broad study findings and their caveats: VDJdb matching was skewed toward anti-spike CD8 responses, so virus-specific expansions were likely underestimated and private and CD4 specificities were missed.

The germline V gene gives CDR1 as MNHEY and CDR2 as SVGAGI. Relative to germline, V is 5 bases shorter and J is 2 bases shorter, with 12 bases between their ends. The CDR3 has 14 amino acids, counting the end cysteine and phenylalanine. Only CDR3 DNA is held: 42 bases, read in frame from base 1. This was a case-control study nested in a cohort of healthcare workers in London, UK, who had nasopharyngeal swab PCR tests and blood samples taken every week. Healthcare workers were enrolled in the week of the UK lockdown, from 23 to 31 March 2020, and were followed every week for up to roughly 15 weeks. The source material was whole blood. The clonotype comes from an adult who was a healthcare worker with PCR-confirmed SARS-CoV-2 infection or an uninfected control (not recorded which). The sequence joins TRBV6-5 to TRBJ1-2, with a tentative D gene TRBD1 over 5 matching bases. The CDR3 region reads CASSTLTANYGYTF. The DNA sequence is as follows: TGTGCCAGCAGTACGCTGACAGCAAACTATGGCTACACCTTC.